This T cell receptor beta chain was retrieved from a study of blood T cell repertoires in COVID-19. Turning to the study itself: Sample material is recorded as cDNA or gDNA derived from T cells, B-cell-depleted T cells, or PBMCs.

Germline V gene data show CDR1 as MNHNY and CDR2 as SVGAGI (reference sequence). The CDR3 is made up of 13 amino acids. The V end lost 1 base, the J end lost 11 bases, and 14 bases lay between the germline ends. The authors' processing: Amplifying reference gene primers gave estimates of nucleated cell counts. Sequencing used immunoSEQ multiplex PCR; TCRdb keeps in-frame clones, though not all of them. That table furnishes V, J and clone size, whereas the DNA furnished D and trimming. The sample shows 90,000 to 120,000 clones, about 80% of them seen only once. The chain carries TRBV6-6 and TRBJ1-1, with a tentative D call TRBD1 (5 bases). The sequence was obtained from a woman older than 75 with active or convalescent COVID-19. Sequencing input: peripheral blood. CDR3 coding DNA: TGTGCCAGCAGTTACTTTCCAGGGTTCAAGGCTTTCTTT. Translating gives CASSYFPGFKAFF.